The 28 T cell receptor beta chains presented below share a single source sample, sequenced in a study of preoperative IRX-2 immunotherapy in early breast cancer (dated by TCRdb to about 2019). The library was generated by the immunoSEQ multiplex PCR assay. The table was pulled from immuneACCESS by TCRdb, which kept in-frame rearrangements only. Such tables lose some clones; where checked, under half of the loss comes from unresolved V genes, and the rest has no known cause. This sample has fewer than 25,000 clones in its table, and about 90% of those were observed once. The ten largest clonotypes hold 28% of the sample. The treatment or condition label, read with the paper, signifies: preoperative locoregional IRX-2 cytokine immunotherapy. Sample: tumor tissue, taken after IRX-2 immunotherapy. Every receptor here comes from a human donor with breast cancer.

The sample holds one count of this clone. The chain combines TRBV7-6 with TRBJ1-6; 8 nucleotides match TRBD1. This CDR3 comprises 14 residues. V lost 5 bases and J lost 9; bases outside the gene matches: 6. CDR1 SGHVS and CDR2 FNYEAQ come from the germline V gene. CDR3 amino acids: CASSLQGGSSPLHF. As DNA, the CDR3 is TGTGCCAGCAGCCTACAGGGGGGGAGTTCACCCCTCCACTTT.

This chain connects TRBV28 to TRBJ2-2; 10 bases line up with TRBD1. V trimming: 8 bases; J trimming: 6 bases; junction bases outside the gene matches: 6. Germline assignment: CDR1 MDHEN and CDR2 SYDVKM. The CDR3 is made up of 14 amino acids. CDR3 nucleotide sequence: TGTGCCAGCCGGGGTGGACAGGGGGCCGGGGAGCTGTTTTTT. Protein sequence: CASRGGQGAGELFF.

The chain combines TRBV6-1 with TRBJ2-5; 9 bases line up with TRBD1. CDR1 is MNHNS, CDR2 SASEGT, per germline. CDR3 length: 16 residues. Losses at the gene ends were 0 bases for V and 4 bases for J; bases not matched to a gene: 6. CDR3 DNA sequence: TGTGCCAGCAGTGAAGCCACCGGGACAGGGACAGAGACCCAGTACTTC. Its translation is CASSEATGTGTETQYF.

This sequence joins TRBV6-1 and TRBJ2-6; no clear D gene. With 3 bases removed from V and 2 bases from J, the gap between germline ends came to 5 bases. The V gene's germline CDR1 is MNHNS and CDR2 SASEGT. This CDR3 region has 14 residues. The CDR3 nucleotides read TGTGCCAGCAGTGATTCTGCTGGGGCCAACGTCCTGACTTTC. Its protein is CASSDSAGANVLTF.

The chain's CDR3 is CASSEKRGSYGYTF. The CDR3 DNA reads as TGCGCCAGCAGTGAAAAAAGAGGGAGCTATGGCTACACCTTC. The chain carries TRBV10-2 and TRBJ1-2; D not resolved. This CDR3 comprises 14 residues. V lost 3 bases and J 4 bases, leaving 12 bases between the germline ends. Germline assignment: CDR1 WSHSY and CDR2 SAAADI.

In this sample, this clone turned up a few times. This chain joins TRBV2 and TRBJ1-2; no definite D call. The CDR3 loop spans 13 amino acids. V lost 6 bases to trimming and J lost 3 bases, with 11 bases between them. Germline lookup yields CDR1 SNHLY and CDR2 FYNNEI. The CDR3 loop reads CASSQRVDYGYTF. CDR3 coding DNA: TGTGCCAGCAGCCAACGGGTAGACTATGGCTACACCTTC. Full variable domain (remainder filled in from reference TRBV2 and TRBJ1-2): EPEVTQTPSHQVTQMGQEVILRCVPISNHLYFYWYRQILGQKVEFLVSFYNNEISEKSEIFDDQFSVERPDGSNFTLKIRSTKLEDSAMYFCASSQRVDYGYTFGSGTRLTVV.

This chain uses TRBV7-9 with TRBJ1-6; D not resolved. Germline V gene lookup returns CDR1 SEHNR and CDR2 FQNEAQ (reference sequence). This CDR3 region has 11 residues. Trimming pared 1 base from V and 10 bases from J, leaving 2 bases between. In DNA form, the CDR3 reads TGTGCCAGCAGCTTAGACTCACCCCTCCACTTT. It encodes CASSLDSPLHF.

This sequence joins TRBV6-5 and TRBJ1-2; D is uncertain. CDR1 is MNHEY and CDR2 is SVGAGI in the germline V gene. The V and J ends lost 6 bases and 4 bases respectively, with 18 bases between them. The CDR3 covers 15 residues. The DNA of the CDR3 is TGTGCCAGCAGCCCTGAGAAGGCTTCCTTCTATGGCTACACCTTC. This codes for CASSPEKASFYGYTF.

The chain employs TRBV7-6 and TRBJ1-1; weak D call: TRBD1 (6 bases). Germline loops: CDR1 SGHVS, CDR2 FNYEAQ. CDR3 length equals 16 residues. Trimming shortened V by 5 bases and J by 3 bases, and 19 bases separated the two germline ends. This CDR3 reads CASSLPPGQRHTEAFF. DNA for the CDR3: TGTGCCAGCAGCCTCCCCCCAGGACAGAGGCACACTGAAGCTTTCTTT.

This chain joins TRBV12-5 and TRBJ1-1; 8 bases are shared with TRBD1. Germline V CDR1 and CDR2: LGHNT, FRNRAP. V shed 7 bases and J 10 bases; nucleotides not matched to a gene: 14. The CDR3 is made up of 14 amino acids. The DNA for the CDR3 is TGTGCTAGTGTACTGACAGGGGTTCTCCCTGGAGCTTTCTTT. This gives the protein CASVLTGVLPGAFF.

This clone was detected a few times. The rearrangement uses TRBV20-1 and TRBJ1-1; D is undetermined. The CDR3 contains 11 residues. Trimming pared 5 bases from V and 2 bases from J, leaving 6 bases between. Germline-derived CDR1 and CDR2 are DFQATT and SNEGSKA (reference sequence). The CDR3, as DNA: TGCAGTGCTTCGTCCAACACTGAAGCTTTCTTT. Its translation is CSASSNTEAFF.

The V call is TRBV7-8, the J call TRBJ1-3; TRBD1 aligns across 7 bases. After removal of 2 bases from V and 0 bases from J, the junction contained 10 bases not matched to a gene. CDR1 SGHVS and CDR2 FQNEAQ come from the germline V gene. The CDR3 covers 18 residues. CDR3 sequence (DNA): TGTGCCAGCAGCTTACCGGGACAGACGACGAGCTCTGGAAACACCATATATTTT. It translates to CASSLPGQTTSSGNTIYF.

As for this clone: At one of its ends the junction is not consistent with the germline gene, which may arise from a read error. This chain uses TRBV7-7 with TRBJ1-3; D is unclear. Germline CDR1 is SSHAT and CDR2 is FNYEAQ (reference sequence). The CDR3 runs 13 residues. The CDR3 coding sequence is TGTGCTAGCAGCCCCCAACCTGGAAACACCATATATTTT. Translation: CASSPQPGNTIYF.

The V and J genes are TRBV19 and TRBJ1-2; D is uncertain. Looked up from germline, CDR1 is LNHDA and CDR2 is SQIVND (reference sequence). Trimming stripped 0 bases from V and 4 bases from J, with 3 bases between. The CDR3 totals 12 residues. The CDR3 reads CASSIDLYGYTF. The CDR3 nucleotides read TGTGCCAGTAGTATAGACCTCTATGGCTACACCTTC.

CDR3 region: CASSPYRTGTGEQYV. The DNA of the CDR3 is TGTGCCAGCTCACCCTACCGGACAGGGACTGGCGAGCAGTACGTC. The V gene is TRBV18, the J gene TRBJ2-7, with 8 nucleotides matching TRBD1. There are 15 residues in the CDR3. Germline assignment: CDR1 KGHSH and CDR2 LQKENI. V gave up 3 bases and J gave up 6 bases; unmatched junction bases: 10.

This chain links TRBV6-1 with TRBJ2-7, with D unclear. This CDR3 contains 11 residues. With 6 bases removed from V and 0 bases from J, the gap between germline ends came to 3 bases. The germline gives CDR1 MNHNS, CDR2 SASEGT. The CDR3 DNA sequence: TGTGCCAGCAGGAGCTCCTACGAGCAGTACGTC. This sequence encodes CASRSSYEQYV.

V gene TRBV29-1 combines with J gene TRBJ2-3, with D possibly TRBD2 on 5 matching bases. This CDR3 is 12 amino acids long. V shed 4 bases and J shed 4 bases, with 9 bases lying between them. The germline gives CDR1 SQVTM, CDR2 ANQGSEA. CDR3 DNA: TGCAGCGTTGGGGGAGTAGCAGATACGCAGTATTTT. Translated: CSVGGVADTQYF.

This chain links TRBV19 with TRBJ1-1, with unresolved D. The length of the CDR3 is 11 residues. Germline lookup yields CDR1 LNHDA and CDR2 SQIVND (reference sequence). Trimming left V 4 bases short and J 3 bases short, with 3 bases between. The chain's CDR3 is CASSRYTEAFF. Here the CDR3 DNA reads TGTGCCAGTAGTAGATACACTGAAGCTTTCTTT. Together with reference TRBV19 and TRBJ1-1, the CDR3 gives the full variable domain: DGGITQSPKYLFRKEGQNVTLSCEQNLNHDAMYWYRQDPGQGLRLIYYSQIVNDFQKGDIAEGYSVSREKKESFPLTVTSAQKNPTAFYLCASSRYTEAFFGQGTRLTVV.

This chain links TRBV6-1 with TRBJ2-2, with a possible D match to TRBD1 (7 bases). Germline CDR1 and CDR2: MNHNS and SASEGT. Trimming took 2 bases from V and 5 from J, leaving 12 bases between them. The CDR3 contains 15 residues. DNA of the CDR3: TGTGCCAGCAGTGAAAGCCAGGGGGGAACCGGGGAGCTGTTTTTT. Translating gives CASSESQGGTGELFF.

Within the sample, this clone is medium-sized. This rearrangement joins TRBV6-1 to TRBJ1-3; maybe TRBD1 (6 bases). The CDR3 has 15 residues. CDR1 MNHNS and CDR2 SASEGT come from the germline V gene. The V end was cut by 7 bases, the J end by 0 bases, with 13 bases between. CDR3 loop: CASTDMTGSGNTIYF. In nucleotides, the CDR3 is TGTGCCAGCACCGATATGACAGGCTCTGGAAACACCATATATTTT.

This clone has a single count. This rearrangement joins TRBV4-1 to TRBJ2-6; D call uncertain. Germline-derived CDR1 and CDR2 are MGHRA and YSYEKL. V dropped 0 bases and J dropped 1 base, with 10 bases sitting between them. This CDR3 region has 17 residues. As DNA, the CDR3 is TGCGCCAGCAGCCAAGATGTTGAGTCGTCTGGGGCCAACGTCCTGACTTTC. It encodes CASSQDVESSGANVLTF.

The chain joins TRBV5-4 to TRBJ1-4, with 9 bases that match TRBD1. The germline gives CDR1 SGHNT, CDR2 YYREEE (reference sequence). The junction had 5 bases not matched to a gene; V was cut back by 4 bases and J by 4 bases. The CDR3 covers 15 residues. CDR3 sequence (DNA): TGTGCCAGCAGCGCGGGGACAGGGTTTAATGAAAAACTGTTTTTT. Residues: CASSAGTGFNEKLFF.

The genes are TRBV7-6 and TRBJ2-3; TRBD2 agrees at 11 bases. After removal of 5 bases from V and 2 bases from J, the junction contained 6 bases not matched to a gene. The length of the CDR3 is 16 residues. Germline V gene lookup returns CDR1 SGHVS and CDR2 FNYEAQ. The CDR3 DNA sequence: TGTGCCAGCAGCCCCCGACTAGCGGGGACCACAGATACGCAGTATTTT. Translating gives CASSPRLAGTTDTQYF.

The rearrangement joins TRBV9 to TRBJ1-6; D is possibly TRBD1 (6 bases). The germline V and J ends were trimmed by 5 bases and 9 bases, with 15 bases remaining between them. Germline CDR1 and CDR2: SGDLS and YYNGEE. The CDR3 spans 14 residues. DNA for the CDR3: TGTGCCAGCAGACGAGGGGGAGGTGGTTCACCCCTCCACTTT. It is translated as CASRRGGGGSPLHF. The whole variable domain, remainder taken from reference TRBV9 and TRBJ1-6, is DSGVTQTPKHLITATGQRVTLRCSPRSGDLSVYWYQQSLDQGLQFLIQYYNGEERAKGNILERFSAQQFPDLHSELNLSSLELGDSALYFCASRRGGGGSPLHFGNGTRLTVT.

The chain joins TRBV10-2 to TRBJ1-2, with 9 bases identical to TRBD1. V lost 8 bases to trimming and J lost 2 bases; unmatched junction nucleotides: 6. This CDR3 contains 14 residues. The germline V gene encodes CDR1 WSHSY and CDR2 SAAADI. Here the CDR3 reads CASGGTGLNYGYTF. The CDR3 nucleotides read TGCGCCAGCGGAGGGACAGGGCTAAACTATGGCTACACCTTC.

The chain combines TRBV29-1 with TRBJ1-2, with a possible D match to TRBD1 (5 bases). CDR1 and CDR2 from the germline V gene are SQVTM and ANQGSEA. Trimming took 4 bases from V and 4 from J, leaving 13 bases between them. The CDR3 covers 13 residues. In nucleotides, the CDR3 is TGCAGCGTTGTTCCCGGGGCCGGCTATGGCTACACCTTC. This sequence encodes CSVVPGAGYGYTF.

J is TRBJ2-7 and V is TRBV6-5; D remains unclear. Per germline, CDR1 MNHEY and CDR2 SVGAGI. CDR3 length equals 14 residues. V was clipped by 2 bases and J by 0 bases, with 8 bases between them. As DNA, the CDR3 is TGTGCCAGCAGTTACGGTCGGCACTCCTACGAGCAGTACTTC. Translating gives CASSYGRHSYEQYF.

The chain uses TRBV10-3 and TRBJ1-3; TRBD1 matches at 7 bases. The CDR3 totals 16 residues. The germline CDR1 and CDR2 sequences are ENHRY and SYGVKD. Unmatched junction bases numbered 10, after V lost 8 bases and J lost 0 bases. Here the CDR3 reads CAIGEWGQHSGNTIYF. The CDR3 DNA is TGTGCCATCGGAGAGTGGGGACAGCACTCTGGAAACACCATATATTTT.